Each of the 32 T cell receptor beta chains below was sequenced from the same sample in a study of blood T cell repertoires in COVID-19. This table comes from immunoSEQ multiplex PCR, and its TCRdb copy is limited to in-frame clones, with some not included. The repertoire holds hundreds of thousands of clones, roughly nine tenths seen once, with 0.95% to 1.3% in the top ten. Input material: PBMCs or T cells enriched from blood (not recorded which). These TCRs come from a young man who had recovered from COVID-19.

The rearrangement links TRBV18 to TRBJ1-4; no clear D. Trimming cost V 2 bases and J 8 bases, with 15 bases left between them. Germline V CDR1 and CDR2: KGHSH, LQKENI. This CDR3 contains 15 residues. The CDR3 bases are TGTGCCAGCTCACCAAGGTCCGGGGAGGAGGAAAAACTGTTTTTT. Amino acid sequence: CASSPRSGEEEKLFF.

The rearrangement joins TRBV5-1 to TRBJ2-1; 8 nucleotides line up with TRBD2. CDR3 length: 15 residues. The germline V gene encodes CDR1 SGHRS and CDR2 YFSETQ. The J segment lost 4 bases and the V segment lost 1 base, leaving 4 bases of the junction unmatched. CDR3 in DNA: TGCGCCAGCAGCTTGTTAACGGGAGGGTACAATGAGCAGTTCTTC. Translating gives CASSLLTGGYNEQFF. Drawing the rest from reference TRBV5-1 and TRBJ2-1, the complete variable domain is KAGVTQTPRYLIKTRGQQVTLSCSPISGHRSVSWYQQTPGQGLQFLFEYFSETQRNKGNFPGRFSGRQFSNSRSEMNVSTLELGDSALYLCASSLLTGGYNEQFFGPGTRLTVL.

The rearrangement links TRBV29-1 to TRBJ2-2; weak D call: TRBD2 (6 bases). Germline CDR1 reads SQVTM; CDR2 reads ANQGSEA. This CDR3 contains 14 residues. V was clipped by 6 bases and J by 0 bases, with 11 bases between them. Here the CDR3 reads CSVGDFANTGELFF. CDR3 in DNA: TGCAGCGTCGGGGACTTCGCGAACACCGGGGAGCTGTTTTTT.

The chain recombines TRBV20-1 with TRBJ2-3, with 9 bases identical to TRBD2. The CDR3 is made up of 15 amino acids. CDR1 is DFQATT and CDR2 is SNEGSKA in the germline V gene (reference sequence). Trimming took 3 bases from V and 6 from J; bases not matched to a gene: 10. CDR3 coding DNA: TGCAGTGCTAGTGAGGTAGCGGGAGTCTCGGATACGCAGTATTTT. This sequence encodes CSASEVAGVSDTQYF.

The chain joins TRBV4-1 to TRBJ2-7; TRBD2 matches 12 bases. The V gene end was trimmed by 3 bases and the J gene end by 4 bases; junction bases not matched to a gene: 13. Germline CDR1 is MGHRA and CDR2 is YSYEKL. There are 18 residues in the CDR3. The CDR3 nucleotides read TGCGCCAGCAGCCAGAAGGCTAGCGGGAGGGCCTTATCATACGAGCAGTACTTC. It yields the protein CASSQKASGRALSYEQYF.

The chain links TRBV5-8 to TRBJ1-2, with TRBD1 matching over 7 bases. The V gene's germline CDR1 is SGHTS and CDR2 YDEGEE. V dropped 4 bases and J dropped 0; count of bases not matched to a gene: 9. The CDR3 extends over 16 amino acids. CDR3 sequence: CASSPTGALANYGYTF. The CDR3 DNA sequence: TGTGCCAGCAGCCCAACAGGGGCGTTAGCTAACTATGGCTACACCTTC.

Only a few counts were recorded for this clone. The V and J genes are TRBV3-1 (or the pseudogene TRBV3-2) and TRBJ1-1; D call uncertain. V was clipped by 3 bases and J by 4 bases, with 12 bases between them. Germline loops: CDR1 LGHDT, CDR2 YNNKEL (reference sequence). The CDR3 extends over 14 amino acids. The CDR3 loop is CASSQGQIGTEAFF. The DNA of the CDR3 is TGTGCCAGCAGCCAGGGCCAAATCGGCACTGAAGCTTTCTTT.

This sequence joins TRBV9 and TRBJ2-7; D unclear. The CDR3 loop spans 14 amino acids. CDR1 and CDR2 (germline): SGDLS, YYNGEE. The V end lost 0 bases, the J end lost 0 bases, and 7 bases lay between the germline ends. The CDR3 DNA sequence: TGTGCCAGCAGCGTAGCTGACTTCTCCTACGAGCAGTACTTC. It specifies CASSVADFSYEQYF.

The chain couples TRBV28 to TRBJ1-2; maybe TRBD1 (5 bases). The CDR3 is 13 amino acids. V shed 5 bases and J shed 8 bases, with 15 bases lying between them. CDR1 and CDR2 (germline): MDHEN, SYDVKM. CDR3 residues: CASSPPGNLGYTF. DNA for the CDR3: TGTGCCAGCAGTCCTCCAGGGAATTTAGGCTACACCTTC.

J is TRBJ2-3 and V is TRBV2; 9 positions match TRBD1. The CDR3 is 15 amino acids. Germline V gene sequence: CDR1 SNHLY, CDR2 FYNNEI. V was pared by 5 bases and J by 2 bases, with 5 bases of the junction left unmatched. The CDR3: CASSRGTGYTDTQYF. The CDR3 DNA sequence: TGTGCCAGCAGTAGGGGGACAGGGTACACAGATACGCAGTATTTT.

The rearrangement uses TRBV12-3 or TRBV12-4 and TRBJ1-2; D not certain. The length of the CDR3 is 13 residues. The V gene lost 1 base and the J gene lost 7 bases, with 10 bases spanning the gap. CDR3 protein: CASSLDPGLGYTF. CDR3 nucleotides: TGTGCCAGCAGTTTAGACCCCGGACTTGGCTACACCTTC.

V and J are TRBV7-2 and TRBJ2-3, with 7 bases fitting TRBD2. Germline-derived CDR1 and CDR2 are SGHTA and FQGNSA. With V trimmed by 6 bases and J by 11 bases, 5 bases remained unmatched. The CDR3 totals 11 residues. The CDR3 DNA reads TGTGCCAGCAGATCGCCGGGGGGGCAGTATTTT. It codes for CASRSPGGQYF.

In DNA, the CDR3 is TGTGCCATCAGTGATTCTAGACGAAATGAGCAGTTCTTC. As protein: CAISDSRRNEQFF. The chain combines TRBV10-3 with TRBJ2-1; D remains unclear. The germline V gene has CDR1 ENHRY and CDR2 SYGVKD. The CDR3 extends over 13 amino acids. Trimming removed 3 bases from V and 7 bases from J, with 10 bases in between.

DNA for the CDR3: TGTGCCAGCAGCTTAACATCCTGGAGAACCACAGATACGCAGTATTTT. Translation gives CASSLTSWRTTDTQYF. The genes are TRBV7-2 and TRBJ2-3; D is undetermined. Germline V gives CDR1 SGHTA, CDR2 FQGNSA. V lost 2 bases to trimming and J lost 2 bases, with 14 bases between them. The CDR3 runs 16 residues.

The chain employs TRBV6-5 and TRBJ1-5; maybe TRBD1 (5 bases). Trimming removed 6 bases at V and 6 bases at J, with 12 bases between. Germline lookup yields CDR1 MNHEY and CDR2 SVGAGI. The CDR3 spans 13 residues. The CDR3 bases are TGTGCCAGCAGCCGGACAAGTCTTCAGCCCCAGCATTTT. Its translation is CASSRTSLQPQHF.

This clone was counted once. This chain joins TRBV6-5 and TRBJ2-3, with a possible D match to TRBD1 (6 bases). CDR3 size: 12 residues. The germline gives CDR1 MNHEY, CDR2 SVGAGI. The germline V and J ends were trimmed by 6 bases and 14 bases, with 18 bases remaining between them. The DNA of the CDR3 is TGTGCCAGCAGCGCACAGGGTGGGGTATGGTATTTT. It translates to CASSAQGGVWYF.

The rearrangement uses TRBV12-5 and TRBJ2-6; D is perhaps TRBD2 (5 bases). The CDR3 totals 15 residues. V was trimmed by 6 bases and J by 4 bases, leaving 13 bases between them. CDR1 and CDR2 (germline): LGHNT, FRNRAP. DNA of the CDR3: TGTGCTAGTGGCCTACCCCCGGGGGGGGCCAACGTCCTGACTTTC. Translated: CASGLPPGGANVLTF. The whole variable domain, filled in from reference TRBV12-5 and TRBJ2-6, reads DARVTQTPRHKVTEMGQEVTMRCQPILGHNTVFWYRQTMMQGLELLAYFRNRAPLDDSGMPKDRFSAEMPDATLATLKIQPSEPRDSAVYFCASGLPPGGANVLTFGAGSRLTVL.

The rearrangement uses TRBV7-2 and TRBJ1-6, with D perhaps TRBD1 (6 bases). There are 12 residues in the CDR3. The germline gives CDR1 SGHTA, CDR2 FQGNSA. Trimming left V 5 bases short and J 11 bases short, with 10 bases between. CDR3 nucleotide sequence: TGTGCCAGCAGCCGGGACACTGCACCCCTCCACTTT. Translation gives CASSRDTAPLHF.

This chain connects TRBV5-4 to TRBJ2-6, with 7 bases fitting TRBD1. CDR1 SGHNT and CDR2 YYREEE come from the germline V gene (reference sequence). This CDR3 is built from 17 residues. V gave up 3 bases and J gave up 4 bases; unmatched junction bases: 10. CDR3 nucleotides: TGTGCCAGCAGCTCGACAGGGAGCGGAAGCGGGGCCAACGTCCTGACTTTC. Translating it yields CASSSTGSGSGANVLTF. Full variable domain (rest looked up from reference TRBV5-4 and TRBJ2-6): ETGVTQSPTHLIKTRGQQVTLRCSSQSGHNTVSWYQQALGQGPQFIFQYYREEENGRGNFPPRFSGLQFPNYSSELNVNALELDDSALYLCASSSTGSGSGANVLTFGAGSRLTVL.

The rearrangement joins TRBV3-1 (or the pseudogene TRBV3-2) to TRBJ1-5; D is perhaps TRBD1 (6 bases). Germline values: CDR1 LGHDT, CDR2 YNNKEL (reference sequence). This CDR3 comprises 15 residues. V dropped 1 base and J dropped 2 bases, with 9 bases sitting between them. The CDR3 nucleotides read TGTGCCAGCAGCCAAGCATCAGGGGGCAATCAGCCCCAGCATTTT. Translated, it gives CASSQASGGNQPQHF.

The rearrangement joins TRBV18 to TRBJ2-5, with 7 bases lining up with TRBD1. The CDR3 totals 16 residues. V gave up 3 bases and J gave up 5 bases; unmatched junction bases: 12. The V gene's germline CDR1 is KGHSH and CDR2 LQKENI. Here the CDR3 reads CASSPRGTAGTETQYF. The CDR3 DNA sequence: TGTGCCAGCTCACCCAGAGGGACAGCCGGGACCGAGACCCAGTACTTC. The full variable domain, with the rest looked up from reference TRBV18 and TRBJ2-5, is NAGVMQNPRHLVRRRGQEARLRCSPMKGHSHVYWYRQLPEEGLKFMVYLQKENIIDESGMPKERFSAEFPKEGPSILRIQQVVRGDSAAYFCASSPRGTAGTETQYFGPGTRLLVL.

Here the CDR3 DNA reads TGTGCCAGCAGTTCAGTTCAGGGGTCGTCTGGAAACACCATATATTTT. This sequence encodes CASSSVQGSSGNTIYF. The chain has TRBV6-6 and TRBJ1-3, with D perhaps TRBD1 (6 bases). The V end was cut by 4 bases, the J end by 1 base, with 14 bases between. CDR1 is MNHNY and CDR2 is SVGAGI in the germline V gene (reference sequence). The CDR3 has 16 amino acids.

This chain links TRBV19 with TRBJ2-3; 11 bases match TRBD2. V gave up 7 bases and J gave up 4 bases; unmatched junction bases: 16. Germline V lookup: CDR1 LNHDA, CDR2 SQIVND (reference sequence). This CDR3 has 18 amino acids. The DNA for the CDR3 is TGTGCCAGTAAACTAAGTGTATTAGCGGGAGGGCCGGCAGATACGCAGTATTTT. This encodes CASKLSVLAGGPADTQYF.

This chain links TRBV12-3 or TRBV12-4 with TRBJ1-5; D remains unclear. This CDR3 contains 12 residues. V was cut by 3 bases and J by 7 bases, with 7 bases left in between. The CDR3 is CASSFLGQPQHF. CDR3 bases: TGTGCCAGCAGTTTCCTAGGCCAGCCCCAGCATTTT.

Only a few counts were recorded for this clone. The chain couples TRBV6-5 to TRBJ1-1, with D uncertain. Per germline, CDR1 MNHEY and CDR2 SVGAGI. Trimming removed 11 bases from V and 6 bases from J, with 19 bases in between. The CDR3 loop spans 13 amino acids. The CDR3 here is CAYSDSTMAEAFF. In DNA form, the CDR3 reads TGTGCCTACTCCGACTCCACCATGGCTGAAGCTTTCTTT.

The chain is built from TRBV29-1 and TRBJ1-1; 7 bases line up with TRBD1. Trimming removed 6 bases from V and 4 bases from J; junction bases left unmatched: 14. The V gene's germline CDR1 is SQVTM and CDR2 ANQGSEA. The length of the CDR3 is 15 residues. The CDR3, as DNA: TGCAGCGTGGGGTCGGGGAAGACAGGGACCACTGAAGCTTTCTTT. Translation gives CSVGSGKTGTTEAFF. The whole variable domain, filled in from reference TRBV29-1 and TRBJ1-1, reads SAVISQKPSRDICQRGTSLTIQCQVDSQVTMMFWYRQQPGQSLTLIATANQGSEATYESGFVIDKFPISRPNLTFSTLTVSNMSPEDSSIYLCSVGSGKTGTTEAFFGQGTRLTVV.

V gene TRBV2 combines with J gene TRBJ2-3; 7 positions agree with TRBD2. CDR1 SNHLY and CDR2 FYNNEI come from the germline V gene. CDR3 length: 16 amino acids. V was clipped by 6 bases and J by 7 bases; unmatched bases: 16. The chain's CDR3 is CASSATPLLARNTQYF. In DNA, the CDR3 is TGTGCCAGCAGCGCCACTCCTTTACTAGCGCGAAATACGCAGTATTTT.

This rearrangement joins TRBV5-6 to TRBJ2-3, with TRBD2 matching over 7 bases. The germline CDR1 and CDR2 sequences are SGHDT and YYEEEE. The CDR3 is 16 amino acids. V shed 3 bases, J shed 5 bases, and the junction held 12 bases outside the gene matches. The DNA of the CDR3 is TGTGCCAGCAGCTACCGGGAAACTAGGGAGGGAGATACGCAGTATTTT. Protein product: CASSYRETREGDTQYF.

A single count supports this clone. The chain carries TRBV11-2 and TRBJ2-7, with 8 bases that match TRBD1. This CDR3 has 10 residues. Germline lookup yields CDR1 SGHAT and CDR2 FQNNGV. V shed 5 bases, J shed 11 bases, and the junction held 2 bases outside the gene matches. CDR3 sequence reads: CASSAGGKYF. DNA for the CDR3: TGTGCCAGCAGCGCAGGGGGCAAGTACTTC.

The DNA for the CDR3 is TGTGCCAGCTCACCCCAGGGGAGTCAGCCCCAGCATTTT. Translation: CASSPQGSQPQHF. The chain is built from TRBV18 and TRBJ1-5; TRBD1 might be the D (6 bases). This CDR3 spans 13 amino acids. V gave up 3 bases and J gave up 6 bases, with 9 bases separating them. Germline values: CDR1 KGHSH, CDR2 LQKENI.

The V gene is TRBV6-1, the J gene TRBJ1-2, with unresolved D. Deletions cut 1 base from V and 7 bases from J, with 10 bases between. Germline CDR1 MNHNS, CDR2 SASEGT. This CDR3 comprises 13 residues. CDR3 in amino acids: CASSEGGNFGYTF. The CDR3 coding sequence is TGTGCCAGCAGTGAAGGCGGAAATTTTGGCTACACCTTC.

The chain has TRBV7-9 and TRBJ2-7; 7 nucleotides line up with TRBD2. V was pared by 5 bases and J by 0 bases, with 7 bases of the junction left unmatched. This CDR3 is 15 amino acids long. Germline CDR1 reads SEHNR; CDR2 reads FQNEAQ (reference sequence). The CDR3 bases are TGTGCCAGCAGCCCCAGCGGGAAAAGCTCCTACGAGCAGTACTTC. Its translation is CASSPSGKSSYEQYF.